The clone carrying this T cell receptor (beta chain) was observed a few times. Its antigen is as yet unknown. The data originate from a study of early T cells in non-severe SARS-CoV-2 infection. Study context: Unsorted whole-blood RNA was sequenced in bulk, leaving chains unpaired. Study-level results: Matches to VDJdb favored anti-spike CD8 responses and missed private and CD4 specificities.

Individual cDNA molecules received unique molecular identifiers. TCRdb processed the 5' RACE reads anew with MiXCR; each CDR3 protein has one entry. Among some 81,000 distinct CDR3 sequences listed, more than 9% were seen once. This CDR3 comprises 16 residues. The trim removed 3 bases at V and 0 bases at J, leaving 4 bases unmatched. The genes are TRBV12-3 or TRBV12-4 and TRBJ2-7, with 11 bases fitting TRBD2. The sample taken for sequencing was whole blood. This sequence was found in an adult who was a healthcare worker with PCR-confirmed SARS-CoV-2 infection or an uninfected control (not recorded which). This CDR3 is CASSLTSGTPSYEQYF. Here the CDR3 DNA reads TGTGCCAGCAGTTTGACTAGCGGGACCCCCTCCTACGAGCAGTACTTC.